These 30 T cell receptor beta chains were sequenced from one sample in a study of T cell clusters in autoimmune cytopenias (dated by TCRdb to between 2018 and 2021). TRB amplification used 250 ng of peripheral blood genomic DNA, tens of thousands of genome equivalents, per sample. Sequencing took place on an Illumina MiSeq. TRB rearrangements were amplified by multiplex PCR using a touch-down protocol with TRB-A and TRB-B primer pools mixed in one tube. TCRdb reprocessed the reads; each CDR3 protein sequence makes one entry, and DNA is unavailable. The table held for this sample gives 5,100 or so distinct CDR3 sequences. In total, the top ten clones hold roughly 28% of the sample. The specimen was peripheral blood. Receptors were obtained from a human donor with an autoimmune cytopenia or autoimmune hepatitis (not recorded which).

This clonotype is labeled medium-sized based on frequency. The V gene is TRBV5-6, the J gene TRBJ1-2; TCRdb's D call, TRBD1, is unchecked because there is no DNA. Germline V gene sequence: CDR1 SGHDT, CDR2 YYEEEE. The CDR3 contains 14 residues. CDR3 region: CASSFDGGNYGYTF.

Frequency places this clonotype as medium-sized. This CDR3 is CSVNWGNTEAFF. The V gene is TRBV29-1, the J gene TRBJ1-1. The CDR3 sequence is 12 residues long. Germline V lookup: CDR1 SQVTM, CDR2 ANQGSEA.

This clonotype is classed as medium-sized by frequency. This sequence joins TRBV11-2 and TRBJ1-2; no DNA is available, so the TRBD1 call from TCRdb remains unchecked. CDR1 SGHAT and CDR2 FQNNGV come from the germline V gene. CDR3 size: 18 residues. The CDR3: CASSRFRMEGARHYGYTF.

V usage is TRBV5-6 and J usage is TRBJ2-5; without DNA, the TCRdb call of TRBD1 cannot be checked. Germline V lookup: CDR1 SGHDT, CDR2 YYEEEE. The CDR3 totals 14 residues. CDR3 sequence: CASSLAYMGETQYF.

This clonotype registers medium-sized (0.01 to 0.1%) by frequency. The chain uses TRBV6-5 and TRBJ1-2; lacking DNA, the TRBD1 call made by TCRdb goes unchecked. The V gene's germline CDR1 is MNHEY and CDR2 SVGAGI. The CDR3 runs 12 residues. CDR3 amino acids: CASSYVQGNRTF.

Judged by frequency, this clonotype is medium-sized. The chain links TRBV6-1 to TRBJ1-5. CDR3 length: 16 amino acids. CDR1 MNHNS and CDR2 SASEGT come from the germline V gene. The CDR3 spells CASSEQVNARNQPQHF.

Considering frequency, this clonotype is medium-sized (0.01 to 0.1%). The rearrangement joins TRBV6-5 to TRBJ1-1. The CDR3 has 14 residues. Germline values: CDR1 MNHEY, CDR2 SVGAGI. CDR3 sequence: CASSSPYLNTEAFF.

The chain recombines TRBV5-1 with TRBJ2-7. Germline V gene sequence: CDR1 SGHRS, CDR2 YFSETQ. The CDR3 totals 14 residues. CDR3 sequence reads: CASSLVGRAYEQYF.

By frequency, this clonotype is medium-sized. The chain has TRBV20-1 and TRBJ2-1; no DNA is available, so the TRBD1 call from TCRdb remains unchecked. Germline-derived CDR1 and CDR2 are DFQATT and SNEGSKA (reference sequence). This CDR3 spans 19 amino acids. The CDR3: CSASGGTASGTGNYNEQFF.

This clonotype registers medium-sized by frequency. The rearrangement uses TRBV29-1 and TRBJ2-2; TCRdb indicates TRBD2, and absent DNA this call remains unverified. The CDR3 spans 14 residues. In germline, CDR1 is SQVTM, CDR2 ANQGSEA. The CDR3 region is CSVGLAGGPGELFF.

This chain joins TRBV2 and TRBJ2-1. Per germline, CDR1 SNHLY and CDR2 FYNNEI. CDR3 length: 13 residues. CDR3 residues: CASSVVRYNEQFF.

The rearrangement joins TRBV20-1 to TRBJ2-1; TCRdb reports TRBD1, a call that lacks DNA to check it against. This CDR3 is 14 amino acids long. Germline CDR1 is DFQATT and CDR2 is SNEGSKA (reference sequence). CDR3 amino acids: CSANRDRVTNEQFF.

In terms of frequency, this clonotype is medium-sized (0.01 to 0.1%). The chain has TRBV5-4 and TRBJ1-2; TCRdb proposes TRBD1, but this gene call is untestable without DNA. The CDR3 is 12 residues long. Germline CDR1 and CDR2: SGHNT and YYREEE (reference sequence). The CDR3 is CASSEGRYGYTF.

This clonotype is called medium-sized based on its frequency. The chain employs TRBV11-2 and TRBJ1-2. Looked up from germline, CDR1 is SGHAT and CDR2 is FQNNGV. The CDR3 extends over 15 amino acids. The CDR3 here is CASSLDFAVNYGYTF.

This clonotype is deemed medium-sized (0.01 to 0.1%) by its frequency. CDR3 in amino acids: CASSLGRRGTNTGELFF. V gene TRBV6-6 combines with J gene TRBJ2-2; TCRdb indicates TRBD2, and absent DNA this call remains unverified. From germline, CDR1 is MNHNY and CDR2 SVGAGI (reference sequence). CDR3 length: 17 residues.

Frequency places this clonotype as medium-sized. The chain couples TRBV19 to TRBJ2-3; as DNA is missing, the TRBD1 call by TCRdb cannot be tested. Germline assignment: CDR1 LNHDA and CDR2 SQIVND (reference sequence). There are 16 residues in the CDR3. This chain's CDR3 is CASSTRQRSSTDTQYF. Variable domain in full (rest from reference TRBV19 and TRBJ2-3): DGGITQSPKYLFRKEGQNVTLSCEQNLNHDAMYWYRQDPGQGLRLIYYSQIVNDFQKGDIAEGYSVSREKKESFPLTVTSAQKNPTAFYLCASSTRQRSSTDTQYFGPGTRLTVL.

This clonotype is classed as medium-sized by frequency. The rearrangement links TRBV7-9 to TRBJ2-1; TCRdb outputs TRBD2, but without DNA this stays unchecked. The CDR3 has 16 amino acids. Germline V CDR1 and CDR2: SEHNR, FQNEAQ (reference sequence). The CDR3 loop reads CASSGLAGGLRQEQFF.

Considering frequency, this clonotype is medium-sized. The V and J genes are TRBV30 and TRBJ1-2; checking the TCRdb D call of TRBD1 is not possible without DNA. The CDR3 totals 12 residues. CDR1 is GTSNPN and CDR2 is SVGIG in the germline V gene (reference sequence). The CDR3 here is CAAIRTGSGYTF.

This clonotype registers medium-sized (0.01 to 0.1%) by frequency. The chain combines TRBV5-6 with TRBJ2-1; the TRBD2 assignment by TCRdb is unverifiable without DNA. CDR1 and CDR2 (germline): SGHDT, YYEEEE. The CDR3 contains 15 residues. The CDR3 sequence is CASSTTSGSYNEQFF.

This clonotype is deemed medium-sized by its frequency. This rearrangement joins TRBV6-1 to TRBJ1-2; checking the TCRdb D call of TRBD1 is not possible without DNA. The length of the CDR3 is 15 residues. Germline CDR1 is MNHNS and CDR2 is SASEGT. CDR3 sequence reads: CASSERTGGTYGYTF.

This clonotype is identified as medium-sized from frequency. The J gene is TRBJ2-3, the V gene TRBV12-3 or TRBV12-4; lacking DNA, the TRBD2 call made by TCRdb goes unchecked. The CDR3 is made up of 16 amino acids. The CDR3 spells CASSLRSGALADTQYF.

Judged by frequency, this clonotype is medium-sized. The chain couples TRBV27 to TRBJ1-2; TCRdb gives TRBD1 as the D gene, but with no DNA this cannot be confirmed. Germline V lookup: CDR1 MNHEY, CDR2 SMNVEV (reference sequence). The CDR3 has 13 amino acids. The CDR3 sequence: CASSLTGGLGYTF.

This clonotype is identified as medium-sized from frequency. The V and J genes are TRBV10-3 and TRBJ2-7. Germline V lookup: CDR1 ENHRY, CDR2 SYGVKD. This CDR3 contains 14 residues. CDR3 loop: CAIRGQTGAYEQYF.

This chain links TRBV15 with TRBJ2-7. The CDR3 runs 14 residues. From germline, CDR1 is LNHNV and CDR2 YYDKDF (reference sequence). The CDR3 loop is CATSENLGRYEQYF.

Here the CDR3 reads CASRTTEGGGYGYTF. The rearrangement links TRBV11-3 to TRBJ1-2; TCRdb designates TRBD1, a call that cannot be tested without DNA. This CDR3 has 15 amino acids. Germline CDR1 SGHNT, CDR2 YENEEA. The entire variable domain, with the rest obtained from reference TRBV11-3 and TRBJ1-2, is as follows: EAGVVQSPRYKIIEKKQPVAFWCNPISGHNTLYWYLQNLGQGPELLIRYENEEAVDDSQLPKDRFSAERLKGVDSTLKIQPAELGDSAVYLCASRTTEGGGYGYTFGSGTRLTVV.

By frequency, this clonotype is medium-sized. This rearrangement joins TRBV29-1 to TRBJ1-1; there is no DNA to check the TCRdb D call of TRBD1. CDR3 size: 11 residues. Germline CDR1 SQVTM, CDR2 ANQGSEA. The CDR3 loop is CSAVRQAEAFF. Variable domain in full (rest from reference TRBV29-1 and TRBJ1-1): SAVISQKPSRDICQRGTSLTIQCQVDSQVTMMFWYRQQPGQSLTLIATANQGSEATYESGFVIDKFPISRPNLTFSTLTVSNMSPEDSSIYLCSAVRQAEAFFGQGTRLTVV.

This clonotype ranks as medium-sized (0.01 to 0.1%) in terms of frequency. The gene calls are TRBV12-3 or TRBV12-4 and TRBJ1-2; TCRdb's assignment of TRBD1 cannot be checked, as there is no DNA. The CDR3 runs 14 residues. The CDR3 reads CASRGQGEHYGYTF.

This clonotype is medium-sized (0.01 to 0.1%) by frequency. The CDR3 region is CASSPRLGEVGGYTF. J is TRBJ1-2 and V is TRBV5-5; the TCRdb call, TRBD1, lacks DNA for checking. Per the germline V gene, CDR1 is SGHKS and CDR2 is YYEKEE (reference sequence). The CDR3 sequence is 15 residues long. The complete variable domain, with remaining parts taken from reference TRBV5-5 and TRBJ1-2, reads DAGVTQSPTHLIKTRGQQVTLRCSPISGHKSVSWYQQVLGQGPQFIFQYYEKEERGRGNFPDRFSARQFPNYSSELNVNALLLGDSALYLCASSPRLGEVGGYTFGSGTRLTVV.

The V gene is TRBV27, the J gene TRBJ2-4; the D call from TCRdb, TRBD2, cannot be confirmed without DNA. The CDR3 extends over 18 amino acids. CDR1 MNHEY and CDR2 SMNVEV come from the germline V gene (reference sequence). CDR3: CASSSGTSGGLAKNIQYF.

In terms of frequency, this clonotype is medium-sized. CDR3 residues: CASSAGSSGAYEQYF. The J gene is TRBJ2-7, the V gene TRBV7-9; the D call of TRBD2 rests on TCRdb alone, since no DNA is present to check it. Germline CDR1 is SEHNR and CDR2 is FQNEAQ (reference sequence). The CDR3 sequence is 15 residues long.